A single T cell receptor beta chain is shown here with its context. Antigen specificity is unknown. CDR1 is KGHDR and CDR2 is SFDVKD in the germline V gene. The CDR3 has 15 amino acids. Trimming at V came to 4 bases and at J to 0 bases, leaving 3 bases not matched to a gene. Using genomic DNA as the template, TCR beta VDJ and CDR3 profiling was carried out. One entry per CDR3 protein results from TCRdb running MiXCR on the reads. The data hold about 170,000 distinct CDR3 sequences, with 55% to 75% observed a single time. The data are from a study of CD8+CD57+ T cells in acquired aplastic anemia. Study in general: Sorted CD4+ and CD8+ cell DNA averaged 3.2 ug. Study-wide points: The same twenty-nine CD8+ CDR3 sequences occurred in patients and in controls.

The TCR originated in a human donor in good health. The gene calls are TRBV24-1 and TRBJ2-5; 8 bases match TRBD1. Sequencing input: sorted CD4+, CD8+, or CD8+CD57+ T cells (not recorded which) from PBMCs. The CDR3 loop is CATSDGQGNQETQYF. For the CDR3, the DNA is TGTGCCACCAGTGACGGACAGGGTAACCAAGAGACCCAGTACTTC.